Each of the 4 T cell receptor beta chains below was sequenced from the same sample in a study of Graves' ophthalmopathy and Graves' hyperthyroidism. RNA transcripts provided the template for amplifying TCR beta CDR3 regions. A first-round RT-PCR used HTBI primers, followed by a second-round multiplex PCR. TCRdb re-analysed the multiplex PCR reads in MiXCR, keeping a single row per CDR3 protein. The sample shows more than 1,000,000 distinct CDR3 sequences, 35% to 40% of them seen only once. Sequencing was carried out using peripheral blood or thyroid tissue (not recorded which). The source of these receptors is an adult man with Graves' hyperthyroidism.

CDR3 sequence (DNA): TGTGCCAGCAGTACCTCATACAGGGAGAATGGCTACACCTTC. It specifies CASSTSYRENGYTF. The J gene is TRBJ1-2, the V gene TRBV27, with D perhaps matching TRBD1 (6 bases). This CDR3 spans 14 amino acids. V lost 5 bases to trimming and J lost 6 bases, with 16 bases between them. Per the germline V gene, CDR1 is MNHEY and CDR2 is SMNVEV (reference sequence).

This clonotype has ten or more counts. This chain joins TRBV12-3 or TRBV12-4 and TRBJ1-2, with TRBD1 matching 7 bases. V gave up 0 bases and J gave up 8 bases; unmatched junction bases: 12. The CDR3 loop spans 16 amino acids. CDR3: CASSLALAGGLYGYTF. The DNA of the CDR3 is TGTGCCAGCAGTTTAGCGTTGGCAGGGGGTCTGTACGGCTACACCTTC.

The V gene is TRBV7-8, the J gene TRBJ1-1, with 9 bases fitting TRBD1. Germline V gene data show CDR1 as SGHVS and CDR2 as FQNEAQ. Trimming at V came to 5 bases and at J to 1 base, leaving 8 bases not matched to a gene. The CDR3 is 16 amino acids. The CDR3 sequence is CASSQSGTGTNTEAFF. CDR3 nucleotide sequence: TGTGCCAGCAGCCAATCCGGGACAGGGACGAACACTGAAGCTTTCTTT. The full variable domain, completed using reference TRBV7-8 and TRBJ1-1, is GAGVSQSPRYKVAKRGQDVALRCDPISGHVSLFWYQQALGQGPEFLTYFQNEAQLDKSGLPSDRFFAERPEGSVSTLKIQRTQQEDSAVYLCASSQSGTGTNTEAFFGQGTRLTVV.

Many counts were recorded for this clonotype. The chain carries TRBV7-2 and TRBJ2-7; 9 bases map to TRBD1. The germline V gene encodes CDR1 SGHTA and CDR2 FQGNSA. This CDR3 has 15 amino acids. V lost 5 bases and J lost 4; bases outside the gene matches: 9. The CDR3 protein is CASSPRTGDRYEQYF. In nucleotides, the CDR3 is TGTGCCAGCAGCCCTCGGACAGGGGATAGATACGAGCAGTACTTC.